This T cell receptor beta chain was recovered during a study of blood T cells in healthy people across ages. Donation came from healthy Caucasian individuals in Russia who were aged 6 to 90. Through a sample-barcoded 5' primer and a J-beta primer mix, a second PCR was run for about 6 to 11 cycles. From each sample, at least 2.5 million paired-end reads containing CDR3 were obtained. TCRdb processed the 5' RACE reads anew with MiXCR; each CDR3 protein has one entry. The data contain about 1.5 million distinct CDR3 sequences, around 40% of them singletons. CDR1 is SQVTM, CDR2 ANQGSEA, per germline. CDR3 length: 14 amino acids.

This clonotype originated in a woman younger than 30 in good health. J is TRBJ2-4 and V is TRBV29-1; no clear D. TRBJ2-5 matches the DNA end more closely, so the J call is doubtful. Sequencing was done on a sample of blood. DNA of the CDR3: TGCAGCGTTTCCTATAGAAGGCGTCAAGAGACCCAGTACTTC. It is translated as CSVSYRRRQETQYF.